This T cell receptor beta chain derives from a study of regulatory T cells in long-lasting Graves disease. Findings of the study overall: Persistent patients shared 2,500 to 3,000 public clonotypes among themselves. Newly diagnosed patients shared fewer, at roughly 1,000.

Time point noted: newly diagnosed GD, antithyroid drugs for less than 3 months. TCR sequences were obtained from RNA taken from PBMCs. Investigators prepared the TCR beta libraries by applying iRepertoire HTBI primers and Arm-PCR of CDR3 regions. MiXCR, applied by TCRdb to the multiplex PCR reads, yields one record per CDR3 protein. Of about 450,000 distinct CDR3 sequences in the sample, 16% were seen once. This clonotype was observed a few times. What it binds is unknown. The CDR3 runs 14 residues. Germline trimming cut 7 bases from V and 7 bases from J; bases unmatched to any gene: 10. Germline V gene sequence: CDR1 LNHNV, CDR2 YYDKDF (reference sequence). These data were likewise used in another study, on T cells in Graves' hyperthyroidism and ophthalmopathy.

This receptor was taken from a woman between 25 and 40 years old with Graves disease. The starting material was peripheral blood mononuclear cells (PBMCs), obtained at new diagnosis, from a patient treated with antithyroid drugs. This rearrangement joins TRBV15 to TRBJ2-7; 10 nucleotides agree with TRBD1. The CDR3 bases are TGTGCCACCACCCGGGACAGGGGCTTTCAAGAGCAGTACTTC. Residues: CATTRDRGFQEQYF.